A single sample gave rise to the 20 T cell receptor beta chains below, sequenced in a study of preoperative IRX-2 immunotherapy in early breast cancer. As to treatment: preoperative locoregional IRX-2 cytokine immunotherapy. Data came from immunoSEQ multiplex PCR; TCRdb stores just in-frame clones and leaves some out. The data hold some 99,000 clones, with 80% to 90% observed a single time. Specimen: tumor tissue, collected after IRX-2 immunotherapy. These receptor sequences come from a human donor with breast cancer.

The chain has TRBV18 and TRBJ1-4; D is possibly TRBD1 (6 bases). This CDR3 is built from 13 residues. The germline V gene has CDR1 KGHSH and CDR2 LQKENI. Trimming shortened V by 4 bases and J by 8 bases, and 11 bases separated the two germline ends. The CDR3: CASSQGGEEKLFF. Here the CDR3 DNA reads TGTGCCAGCTCACAGGGGGGAGAGGAAAAACTGTTTTTT.

The CDR3 DNA follows: TGTGCCAGCAAGGGCAGGGATTATGAAAAACTGTTTTTT. Encoded protein: CASKGRDYEKLFF. The V call is TRBV6-8, the J call TRBJ1-4, with D possibly TRBD1 on 5 matching bases. There are 13 residues in the CDR3. Between the trimmed V and J ends, which lost 7 bases and 6 bases, there was a span of 12 bases. Germline V CDR1 and CDR2: MNHGY, SAAAGT.

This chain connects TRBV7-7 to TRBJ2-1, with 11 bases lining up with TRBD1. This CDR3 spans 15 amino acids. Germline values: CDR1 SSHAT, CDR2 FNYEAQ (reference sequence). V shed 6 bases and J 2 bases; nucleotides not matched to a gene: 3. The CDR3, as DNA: TGTGCCAGCAGTCTGGGACAGGGGGCCTACAATGAGCAGTTCTTC. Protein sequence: CASSLGQGAYNEQFF.

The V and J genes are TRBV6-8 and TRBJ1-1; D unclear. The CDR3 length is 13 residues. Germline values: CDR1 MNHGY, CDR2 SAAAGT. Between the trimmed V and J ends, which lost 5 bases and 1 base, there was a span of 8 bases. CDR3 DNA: TGTGCCAGCAGTGTACAGCCGAACACTGAAGCTTTCTTT. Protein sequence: CASSVQPNTEAFF.

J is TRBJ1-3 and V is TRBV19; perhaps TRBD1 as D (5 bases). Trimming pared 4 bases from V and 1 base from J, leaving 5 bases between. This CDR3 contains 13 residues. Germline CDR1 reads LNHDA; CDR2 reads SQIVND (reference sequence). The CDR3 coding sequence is TGTGCCAGTAGTAAGGGGTCTGGAAACACCATATATTTT. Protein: CASSKGSGNTIYF.

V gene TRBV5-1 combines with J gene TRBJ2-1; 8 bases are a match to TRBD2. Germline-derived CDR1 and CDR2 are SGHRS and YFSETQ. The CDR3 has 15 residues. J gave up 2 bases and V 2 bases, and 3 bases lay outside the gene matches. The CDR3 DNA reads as TGCGCCAGCAGCTTTGAGGGACTAGCCTACAATGAGCAGTTCTTC. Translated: CASSFEGLAYNEQFF.

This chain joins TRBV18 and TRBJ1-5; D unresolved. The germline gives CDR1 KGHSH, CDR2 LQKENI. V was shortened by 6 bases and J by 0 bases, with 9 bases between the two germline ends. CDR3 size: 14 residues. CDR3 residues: CASSNSGSNQPQHF. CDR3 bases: TGTGCCAGCTCCAACTCTGGTAGCAATCAGCCCCAGCATTTT.

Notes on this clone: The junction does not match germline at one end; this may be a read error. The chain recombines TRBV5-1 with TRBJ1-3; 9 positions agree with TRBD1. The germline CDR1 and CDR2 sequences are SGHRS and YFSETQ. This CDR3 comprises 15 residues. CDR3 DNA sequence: TGCGCCAGCAGCTTGGGTCTGGGACAGGGAAGCACCATATATTTT. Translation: CASSLGLGQGSTIYF.

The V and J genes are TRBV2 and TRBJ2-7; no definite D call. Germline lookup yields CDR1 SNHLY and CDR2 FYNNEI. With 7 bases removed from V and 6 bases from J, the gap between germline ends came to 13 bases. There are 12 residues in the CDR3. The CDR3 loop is CASKLGRSEQYF. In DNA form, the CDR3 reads TGTGCCAGCAAACTTGGTCGTTCCGAGCAGTACTTC.

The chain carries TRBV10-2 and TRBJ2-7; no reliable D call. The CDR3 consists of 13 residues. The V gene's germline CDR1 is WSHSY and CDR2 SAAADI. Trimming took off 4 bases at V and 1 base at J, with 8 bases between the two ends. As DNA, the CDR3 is TGCGCCAGCAGTGGACACCAATCCTACGAGCAGTACTTC. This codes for CASSGHQSYEQYF.

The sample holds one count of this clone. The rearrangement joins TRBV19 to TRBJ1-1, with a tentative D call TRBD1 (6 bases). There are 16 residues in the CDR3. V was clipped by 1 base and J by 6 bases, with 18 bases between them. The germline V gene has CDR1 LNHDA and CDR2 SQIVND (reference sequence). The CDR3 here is CASSIVGGGRQAEAFF. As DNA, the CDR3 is TGTGCCAGTAGTATAGTCGGCGGGGGGCGGCAGGCTGAAGCTTTCTTT.

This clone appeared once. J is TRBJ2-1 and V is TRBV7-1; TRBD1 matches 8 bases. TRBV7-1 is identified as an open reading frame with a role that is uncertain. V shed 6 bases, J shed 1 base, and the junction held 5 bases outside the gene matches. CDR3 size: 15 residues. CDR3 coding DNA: TGTGCCAGCAGGCAAACAGGGGGATCCTACAATGAGCAGTTCTTC. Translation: CASRQTGGSYNEQFF.

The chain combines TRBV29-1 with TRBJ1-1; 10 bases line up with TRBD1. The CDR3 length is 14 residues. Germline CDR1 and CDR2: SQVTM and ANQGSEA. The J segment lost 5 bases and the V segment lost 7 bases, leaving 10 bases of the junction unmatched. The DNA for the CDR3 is TGCAGCGGCCGGAAGGGGACAGGGGAAACTGAAGCTTTCTTT. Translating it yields CSGRKGTGETEAFF.

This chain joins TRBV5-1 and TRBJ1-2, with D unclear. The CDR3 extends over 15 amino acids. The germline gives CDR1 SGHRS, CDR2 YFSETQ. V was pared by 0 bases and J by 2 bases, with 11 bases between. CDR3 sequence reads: CASSLEQSRNYGYTF. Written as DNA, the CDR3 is TGCGCCAGCAGCTTGGAACAGTCTAGAAACTATGGCTACACCTTC.

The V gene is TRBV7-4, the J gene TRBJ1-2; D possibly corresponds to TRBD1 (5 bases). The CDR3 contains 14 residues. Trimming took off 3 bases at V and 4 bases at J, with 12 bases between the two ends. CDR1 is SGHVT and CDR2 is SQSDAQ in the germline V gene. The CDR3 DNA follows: TGTGCCAGCAGCTTCATGGCAGGGCCCTATGGCTACACCTTC. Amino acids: CASSFMAGPYGYTF.

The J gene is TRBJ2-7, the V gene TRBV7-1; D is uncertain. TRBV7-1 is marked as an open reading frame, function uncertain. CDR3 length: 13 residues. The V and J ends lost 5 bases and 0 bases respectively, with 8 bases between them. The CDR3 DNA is TGTGCCAGCAGCCTTATACTCTCCTACGAGCAGTACTTC. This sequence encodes CASSLILSYEQYF.

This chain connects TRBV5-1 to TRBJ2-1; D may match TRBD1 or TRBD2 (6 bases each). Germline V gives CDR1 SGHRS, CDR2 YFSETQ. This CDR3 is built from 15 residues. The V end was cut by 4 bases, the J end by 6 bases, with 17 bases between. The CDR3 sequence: CASSPGGGPGNEQFF. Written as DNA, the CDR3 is TGCGCCAGCAGCCCGGGTGGGGGGCCGGGCAATGAGCAGTTCTTC.

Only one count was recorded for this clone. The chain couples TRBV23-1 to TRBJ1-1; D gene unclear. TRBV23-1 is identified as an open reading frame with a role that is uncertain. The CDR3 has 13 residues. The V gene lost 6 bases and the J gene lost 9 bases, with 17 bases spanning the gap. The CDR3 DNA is TGCGCCAGCAGCTTGGCCGGTGGAGAACAAGCTTTCTTT. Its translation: CASSLAGGEQAFF.

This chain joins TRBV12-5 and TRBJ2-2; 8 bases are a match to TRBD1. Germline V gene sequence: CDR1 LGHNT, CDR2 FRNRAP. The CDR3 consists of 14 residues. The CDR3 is CASRGQVNTGELFF. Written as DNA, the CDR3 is TGTGCCTCCAGGGGGCAAGTAAACACCGGGGAGCTGTTTTTT. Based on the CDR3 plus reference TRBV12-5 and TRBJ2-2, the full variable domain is DARVTQTPRHKVTEMGQEVTMRCQPILGHNTVFWYRQTMMQGLELLAYFRNRAPLDDSGMPKDRFSAEMPDATLATLKIQPSEPRDSAVYFCASRGQVNTGELFFGEGSRLTVL.

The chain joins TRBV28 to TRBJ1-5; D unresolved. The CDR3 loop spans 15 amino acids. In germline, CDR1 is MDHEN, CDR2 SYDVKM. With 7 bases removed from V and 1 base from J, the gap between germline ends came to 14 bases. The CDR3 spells CASTHARESNQPQHF. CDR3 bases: TGTGCCAGCACCCATGCGAGGGAGAGCAATCAGCCCCAGCATTTT. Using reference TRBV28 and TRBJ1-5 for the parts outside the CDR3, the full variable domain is DVKVTQSSRYLVKRTGEKVFLECVQDMDHENMFWYRQDPGLGLRLIYFSYDVKMKEKGDIPEGYSVSREKKERFSLILESASTNQTSMYLCASTHARESNQPQHFGDGTRLSIL.